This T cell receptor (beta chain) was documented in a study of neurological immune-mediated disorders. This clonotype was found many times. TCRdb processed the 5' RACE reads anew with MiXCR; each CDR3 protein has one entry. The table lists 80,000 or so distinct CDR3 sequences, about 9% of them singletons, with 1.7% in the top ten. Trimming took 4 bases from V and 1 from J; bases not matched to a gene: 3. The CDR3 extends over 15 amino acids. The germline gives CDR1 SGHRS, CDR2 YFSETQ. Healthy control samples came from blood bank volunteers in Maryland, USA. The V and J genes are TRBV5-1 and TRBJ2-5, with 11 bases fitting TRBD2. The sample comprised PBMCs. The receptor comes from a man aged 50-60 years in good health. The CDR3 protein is CASSPTSGVQETQYF. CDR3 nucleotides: TGCGCCAGCAGCCCGACTAGCGGGGTCCAAGAGACCCAGTACTTC.